This T cell receptor (beta chain) was sequenced in a study of shared clonotypes between healthy human individuals. Overall study: Per-donor plates numbered three CD4 naive, three CD4 memory, two CD8 naive and one CD8 memory. Study-wide findings and caveats: It was only blood that was sampled, and tissue repertoires likely differ.

There are 15 residues in the CDR3. J lost 3 bases, V lost 5 bases, and 5 bases had no gene match. CDR1 and CDR2 from the germline V gene are MNHNY and SVGAGI (reference sequence). For this clone: What it recognizes is unknown.

In the source study's methods: Filtering was not the same, since immunoSEQ gave junction-only sequences without quality scores. Some clones are missing from TCRdb's copy, which holds only in-frame ones; the method was immunoSEQ multiplex PCR. V, J and clone size are taken as reported in that table, and D and trimming were inferred from the DNA itself. The data contain about 1,500,000 clones, roughly 96% of them seen just once; the ten biggest clones take up more than 0.9%. The clonotype comes from a man between 25 and 39 years old in good health. Material for sequencing was naive CD4+ T cells sorted from blood. The sample's subset: CD45RA+ positively selected. This chain links TRBV6-6 with TRBJ1-5; TRBD1 aligns across 9 bases. The CDR3 region has the DNA TGTGCCAGCAGTAACCGACAGGGGGACAATCAGCCCCAGCATTTT. As protein: CASSNRQGDNQPQHF.